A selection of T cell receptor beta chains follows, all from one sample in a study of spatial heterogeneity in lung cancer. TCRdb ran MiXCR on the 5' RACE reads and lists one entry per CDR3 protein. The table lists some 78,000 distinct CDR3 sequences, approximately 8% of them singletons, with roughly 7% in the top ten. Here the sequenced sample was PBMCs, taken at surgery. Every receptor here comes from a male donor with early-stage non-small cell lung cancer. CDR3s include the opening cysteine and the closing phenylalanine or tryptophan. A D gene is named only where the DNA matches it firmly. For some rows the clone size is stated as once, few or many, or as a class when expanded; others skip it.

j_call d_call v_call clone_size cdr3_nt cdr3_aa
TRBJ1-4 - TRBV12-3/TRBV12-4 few TGTGCCAGCAGTTTAGGCGGACACGAACTTATAAAACTGTTTTTT CASSLGGHELIKLFF
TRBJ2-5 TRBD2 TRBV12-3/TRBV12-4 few TGTGCCAGCAGCTATAGCGGGAGCGGCGAGACCCAGTACTTC CASSYSGSGETQYF
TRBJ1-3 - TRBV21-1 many TGTGCCAGCAGGATCTCGGACAGGACGAGCTCTGGAAACACCATATATTTT CASRISDRTSSGNTIYF
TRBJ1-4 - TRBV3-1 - TGTGCCAGCAGCCAAGTTTTGGGAGAAAAACTGTTTTTT CASSQVLGEKLFF
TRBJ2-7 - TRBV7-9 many TGTGCCAGCAGGGACAGATCCTACGAGCAGTACTTC CASRDRSYEQYF
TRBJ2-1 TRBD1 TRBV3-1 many TGTGCCAGCAGCCAAGGCTCCGGGGACAGGCGCTACAATGAGCAGTTCTTC CASSQGSGDRRYNEQFF
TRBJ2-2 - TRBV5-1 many TGCGCCAGCTGTTGGGAAGCGAACACCGGGGAGCTGTTTTTT CASCWEANTGELFF
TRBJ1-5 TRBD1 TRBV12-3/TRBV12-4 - TGTGCCAGCAGTCTCAGCGGGACAGGGTATCAGCCCCAGCATTTT CASSLSGTGYQPQHF
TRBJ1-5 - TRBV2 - TGTGCCAGCAGTCGCAACGAGGGTCAGCCCCAGCATTTT CASSRNEGQPQHF
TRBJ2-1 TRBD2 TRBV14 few TGTGCCAGCAGCCAAGCCCTAGCGGGAGTGAATGAGCAGTTCTTC CASSQALAGVNEQFF